Listed below are T cell receptor beta chains from one sample, sequenced in a study of blood T cell repertoires in COVID-19. Clones were sequenced by immunoSEQ multiplex PCR, and TCRdb holds only the in-frame ones, with some missing. The table shows about 210,000 clones, with around 92% occurring only once. Sequencing was done on a sample of PBMCs or T cells enriched from blood (not recorded which). The receptor source for this set is a woman under 30 who had recovered from COVID-19. Each CDR3 is given with its conserved first and last residue. A D gene is named only where the DNA matches it firmly. For some rows the clone size is stated as once, few or many, or as a class when expanded; others skip it.

NA	TRBJ1-1	TRBV12-5	NA	CASAIRTENTEAFF	TGTGCTAGTGCCATTAGGACAGAGAACACTGAAGCTTTCTTT
NA	TRBJ2-7	TRBV6-5	NA	CASSYLVADSYEQYF	TGTGCCAGCAGTTACCTGGTAGCGGACTCCTACGAGCAGTACTTC
few	TRBJ1-2	TRBV12-3/TRBV12-4	NA	CASSPLREGHYTF	TGTGCCAGCAGTCCCCTCCGGGAGGGACACTACACCTTC
NA	TRBJ1-2	TRBV5-1	NA	CASSSDTGSNYGYTF	TGCGCCAGCAGCTCTGACACAGGGTCCAACTATGGCTACACCTTC
NA	TRBJ2-2	TRBV7-2	NA	CASSFERVWTGELFF	TGTGCCAGCAGCTTTGAACGGGTGTGGACCGGGGAGCTGTTTTTT
NA	TRBJ2-7	TRBV4-1	NA	CASSQVVTRRNYEQYF	TGCGCCAGCAGCCAAGTCGTGACTAGGCGGAACTACGAGCAGTACTTC
NA	TRBJ2-3	TRBV7-2	NA	CASSSPSTADTQYF	TGTGCCAGCAGCTCGCCTAGCACGGCTGATACGCAGTATTTT
NA	TRBJ2-7	TRBV27	NA	CASSRRGLPYEQYF	TGTGCCAGCAGTCGTCGGGGACTTCCCTACGAGCAGTACTTC
NA	TRBJ1-1	TRBV15	NA	CATRNMATEAFF	TGTGCCACCAGGAACATGGCCACTGAAGCTTTCTTT
NA	TRBJ1-4	TRBV11-2	NA	CASSPHSELFF	TGTGCCAGCAGCCCGCACAGTGAACTGTTTTTT
NA	TRBJ1-4	TRBV28	TRBD1	CASSGDRGFEKLFF	TGTGCCAGCAGTGGGGACAGGGGATTTGAAAAACTGTTTTTT
NA	TRBJ1-1	TRBV5-1	NA	CASSSRGPLILNTEAFF	TGCGCCAGCAGCTCCAGGGGACCGCTGATATTGAACACTGAAGCTTTCTTT
NA	TRBJ2-2	TRBV5-1	TRBD1	CASSLRGTGLNTGELFF	TGCGCCAGCAGCCTCCGAGGGACAGGGCTGAACACCGGGGAGCTGTTTTTT
NA	TRBJ2-1	TRBV9	TRBD2	CASSVGTSGGLSYNEQFF	TGTGCCAGCAGCGTTGGGACTAGCGGGGGCCTTAGCTACAATGAGCAGTTCTTC
once	TRBJ2-3	TRBV28	TRBD1	CASSAPDRVNTQYF	TGTGCCAGCAGCGCGCCTGACAGGGTAAATACGCAGTATTTT
NA	TRBJ1-6	TRBV6-5	NA	CARPGSRRNSPLHF	TGTGCCAGGCCCGGGTCTCGCCGGAATTCACCCCTCCACTTT
NA	TRBJ2-1	TRBV10-2	TRBD1	CASSADRHLPGEQFF	TGCGCCAGCAGTGCGGACAGGCATCTCCCGGGTGAGCAGTTCTTC
NA	TRBJ2-6	TRBV14	TRBD1	CASSHRTGPSGANVLTF	TGTGCCAGCAGCCACCGGACAGGCCCCTCTGGGGCCAACGTCCTGACTTTC
NA	TRBJ2-7	TRBV29-1	TRBD1	CSGRTGGFFHEQYF	TGCAGCGGTAGGACAGGGGGCTTTTTCCACGAGCAGTACTTC
NA	TRBJ1-4	TRBV30	NA	CAWSVRGTNEKLFF	TGTGCCTGGAGTGTAAGGGGTACTAATGAAAAACTGTTTTTT
NA	TRBJ1-1	TRBV7-9	NA	CASSRGRAPLAEAFF	TGTGCCAGCAGCCGAGGGCGGGCCCCGCTGGCTGAAGCTTTCTTT
once	TRBJ1-3	TRBV2	NA	CASRPDSGNTIYF	TGTGCCAGCCGCCCAGACTCTGGAAACACCATATATTTT
NA	TRBJ2-3	TRBV27	TRBD2	CASSLGLAGGTDTQYF	TGTGCCAGCAGTTTAGGTCTAGCGGGTGGTACAGATACGCAGTATTTT
NA	TRBJ1-2	TRBV6-5	TRBD1	CASRGNRDSPLYTF	TGTGCCAGCAGAGGGAACCGGGACAGCCCCTTATACACCTTC
NA	TRBJ2-7	TRBV11-2	NA	CASSFLYEQYF	TGTGCCAGCAGCTTCCTTTACGAGCAGTACTTC
NA	TRBJ1-5	TRBV5-5	NA	CASSSGRADQPQHF	TGTGCCAGCAGCTCCGGGAGGGCGGATCAGCCCCAGCATTTT
NA	TRBJ1-5	TRBV3-1/TRBV3-2	NA	CASSHSGGNQPQHF	TGTGCCAGCAGCCATTCGGGAGGAAATCAGCCCCAGCATTTT
NA	TRBJ2-7	TRBV27	NA	CASGLSVTYEQYF	TGTGCCAGCGGTTTGTCGGTTACCTACGAGCAGTACTTC
NA	TRBJ2-7	TRBV6-5	TRBD1	CASSYFPRQGGAEQYF	TGTGCCAGCAGTTACTTCCCTAGACAGGGGGGTGCCGAGCAGTACTTC
NA	TRBJ2-7	TRBV5-1	NA	CASSPRTDEYEQYF	TGCGCCAGCAGCCCCAGGACAGATGAGTACGAGCAGTACTTC
NA	TRBJ2-7	TRBV5-4	NA	CASSLDTWEQYF	TGTGCCAGCAGCTTGGACACCTGGGAGCAGTACTTC